Sequencing of this TCR beta chain was carried out in a study of blood T cell repertoires in COVID-19. Study context: Spain, Italy and the United States supplied samples that represented acute and convalescent COVID-19.

The CDR3 has 15 amino acids. Germline lookup yields CDR1 SGHRS and CDR2 YFSETQ. Trimming left V 0 bases short and J 7 bases short, with 14 bases between. Data came from immunoSEQ multiplex PCR; TCRdb stores just in-frame clones and leaves some out. This sample has roughly 100,000 clones, with roughly 81% found just once. This clone was picked up one time. This receptor was taken from a man in his forties with active or convalescent COVID-19. The sample comprised peripheral blood. V gene TRBV5-1 combines with J gene TRBJ1-5, with D perhaps TRBD1 (5 bases). CDR3 nucleotides: TGCGCCAGCAGCTTGGGGGATGGAGGGGACCAGCCCCAGCATTTT. Translation gives CASSLGDGGDQPQHF.